The next 14 T cell receptor beta chains were all read from a single sample in a study of cytomegalovirus exposure and HLA in healthy donors. This PCR relied on a set of 60 Vbeta primers and 13 Jbeta primers. Assay: immunoSEQ multiplex PCR; the TCRdb copy retains only in-frame clones and omits some. In the table there are over 100,000 clones, 72% of which are singletons. Sequencing used PBMCs. The receptors derive from a man aged 45 to 65 in good health and CMV-seropositive.

This chain links TRBV2 with TRBJ1-1; maybe TRBD1 (5 bases). The CDR3 totals 14 residues. Germline lookup yields CDR1 SNHLY and CDR2 FYNNEI. V lost 1 base and J 6 bases, leaving 12 bases between the germline ends. CDR3 amino acids: CASSEEGRVAEAFF. The DNA of the CDR3 is TGTGCCAGCAGTGAAGAGGGCAGGGTGGCTGAAGCTTTCTTT.

CDR3 coding DNA: TGTGCCAGTAGTATAGATCTGAGGGGACAGAAGGGGACCGGGGAGCTGTTTTTT. The encoded protein is CASSIDLRGQKGTGELFF. This chain uses TRBV19 with TRBJ2-2; TRBD1 matches at 7 bases. The CDR3 totals 18 residues. J gave up 5 bases and V 0 bases, and 12 bases lay outside the gene matches. From germline, CDR1 is LNHDA and CDR2 SQIVND (reference sequence).

With respect to this clone: The sample contains more than one DNA sequence encoding this CDR3. This chain links TRBV7-2 with TRBJ1-4; 8 bases line up with TRBD1. The V gene's germline CDR1 is SGHTA and CDR2 FQGNSA. This CDR3 is 15 amino acids long. The ends lost 5 bases at V and 5 bases at J; junction bases unmatched: 7. CDR3 nucleotide sequence: TGTGCCAGCAGCCTCTCACAGGGGGGGAATGAAAAACTGTTTTTT. This sequence encodes CASSLSQGGNEKLFF.

The chain employs TRBV7-9 and TRBJ1-2; the match to TRBD1 covers 8 bases. Unmatched junction bases numbered 7, after V lost 1 base and J lost 0 bases. Germline V gene sequence: CDR1 SEHNR, CDR2 FQNEAQ (reference sequence). The CDR3 covers 17 residues. The DNA of the CDR3 is TGTGCCAGCAGCTTAGGACAGGGGCCGACCTCTAACTATGGCTACACCTTC. Its protein product is CASSLGQGPTSNYGYTF.

J is TRBJ1-2 and V is TRBV11-2, with TRBD1 matching over 7 bases. The J segment lost 7 bases and the V segment lost 5 bases, leaving 22 bases of the junction unmatched. There are 18 residues in the CDR3. Germline V gene data show CDR1 as SGHAT and CDR2 as FQNNGV. The CDR3 DNA sequence: TGTGCCAGCAGCCCAAGGCCGGAATTTAGACAGGGAGAGCTTGGCTACACCTTC. It yields the protein CASSPRPEFRQGELGYTF.

This chain links TRBV27 with TRBJ1-4, with unresolved D. CDR1 is MNHEY, CDR2 SMNVEV, per germline (reference sequence). The CDR3 has 14 amino acids. V was shortened by 0 bases and J by 4 bases, with 6 bases between the two germline ends. CDR3 nucleotides: TGTGCCAGCAGTTTATCGGCCTTTAATGAAAAACTGTTTTTT. It is translated as CASSLSAFNEKLFF.

The chain recombines TRBV5-1 with TRBJ1-1; D not resolved. CDR3 length: 14 residues. The V and J ends lost 1 base and 1 base respectively, with 8 bases between them. Germline V CDR1 and CDR2: SGHRS, YFSETQ. CDR3 residues: CASSLTVPNTEAFF. In nucleotides, the CDR3 is TGCGCCAGCAGCTTGACAGTTCCGAACACTGAAGCTTTCTTT.

The J gene is TRBJ1-5, the V gene TRBV19; no clear D gene. V lost 1 base and J 3 bases, leaving 16 bases between the germline ends. The CDR3 consists of 17 residues. Germline CDR1 and CDR2: LNHDA and SQIVND (reference sequence). The CDR3 loop reads CASSIVKGGSFNQPQHF. The CDR3 DNA is TGTGCCAGTAGTATAGTTAAAGGAGGGAGTTTCAATCAGCCCCAGCATTTT.

The chain carries TRBV14 and TRBJ1-2; TRBD1 matches 11 bases. CDR3 length: 15 amino acids. V lost 4 bases, J lost 7 bases, and 8 bases stayed unmatched. The germline V gene has CDR1 SGHDN and CDR2 FVKESK. The CDR3 coding sequence is TGTGCCAGCAGCCCCTCGGACAGGGGGCACCTTGGCTACACCTTC. This translates into CASSPSDRGHLGYTF.

V gene TRBV19 combines with J gene TRBJ2-2; 7 positions agree with TRBD1. With V trimmed by 6 bases and J by 3 bases, 7 bases remained unmatched. The CDR3 covers 15 residues. CDR1 and CDR2 from the germline V gene are LNHDA and SQIVND (reference sequence). The CDR3 spells CASSILDRDTGELFF. CDR3 nucleotide sequence: TGTGCCAGTAGCATACTCGACAGGGACACCGGGGAGCTGTTTTTT.

This clone was seen more than once but under ten times. This chain links TRBV6-1 with TRBJ1-1, with D tentatively TRBD1 (5 bases). Germline V lookup: CDR1 MNHNS, CDR2 SASEGT. V lost 0 bases, J lost 4 bases, and 12 bases lay in between. The CDR3 spans 15 residues. DNA of the CDR3: TGTGCCAGCAGTGAAGCGCTAGGGACTCTCACTGAAGCTTTCTTT. Protein: CASSEALGTLTEAFF.

The gene calls are TRBV6-6 and TRBJ2-3; TRBD2 agrees at 8 bases. This CDR3 contains 13 residues. J gave up 6 bases and V 7 bases, and 6 bases lay outside the gene matches. The germline gives CDR1 MNHNY, CDR2 SVGAGI (reference sequence). This CDR3 reads CASTPGGTDTQYF. For the CDR3, the DNA is TGTGCCAGCACCCCGGGGGGGACTGATACGCAGTATTTT.

V gene TRBV19 combines with J gene TRBJ1-5, with 8 nucleotides matching TRBD1. The V and J ends lost 1 base and 7 bases, in that order; junction bases with no gene match: 3. The CDR3 has 14 residues. CDR1 is LNHDA and CDR2 is SQIVND in the germline V gene (reference sequence). The CDR3 reads CASSIGDRPQPQHF. In nucleotides, the CDR3 is TGTGCCAGTAGTATAGGGGACAGGCCCCAGCCCCAGCATTTT.

J is TRBJ1-1 and V is TRBV7-9; D might be TRBD1 (5 bases). V lost 4 bases and J lost 5, with 17 bases in between. The CDR3 totals 15 residues. From germline, CDR1 is SEHNR and CDR2 FQNEAQ (reference sequence). CDR3 amino acids: CASSSTGQRPTEAFF. In DNA form, the CDR3 reads TGTGCCAGCAGCTCCACCGGACAACGGCCGACTGAAGCTTTCTTT.